Shown below are 27 T cell receptor beta chains from a single sample sequenced in a study of blood T cell repertoires in COVID-19. Method: immunoSEQ multiplex PCR; TCRdb's copy keeps in-frame clones and lacks some. Of some 220,000 clones in the sample, about 78% were seen once. The sequencing sample was made of peripheral blood. The origin of the receptors is a woman aged 70 to 79 with acute or convalescent COVID-19.

The CDR3, as DNA: TGTGCCAGCAGTGACACAGGGGTCGGGGCAGATACGCAGTATTTT. It is translated as CASSDTGVGADTQYF. The rearrangement joins TRBV11-2 to TRBJ2-3; 7 positions match TRBD1. Per germline, CDR1 SGHAT and CDR2 FQNNGV. The CDR3 has 15 residues. The junction had 10 bases not matched to a gene; V was cut back by 6 bases and J by 4 bases.

The V and J genes are TRBV10-3 and TRBJ1-2; 9 nucleotides align to TRBD1. Germline CDR1 is ENHRY and CDR2 is SYGVKD. The trim removed 5 bases at V and 8 bases at J, leaving 9 bases unmatched. CDR3 length: 14 residues. This chain's CDR3 is CAISRTGEAGGYTF. The DNA of the CDR3 is TGTGCCATCAGTAGGACAGGGGAAGCAGGCGGCTACACCTTC.

This clone was counted between two and nine times. The chain has TRBV6-1 and TRBJ2-3; 10 positions agree with TRBD2. The germline V gene has CDR1 MNHNS and CDR2 SASEGT. This CDR3 comprises 18 residues. With 2 bases clipped from V and 7 bases from J, the junction kept 15 bases outside the gene matches. The chain's CDR3 is CASSENPLGAGGRNTQYF. In nucleotides, the CDR3 is TGTGCCAGCAGTGAAAATCCCTTGGGAGCGGGGGGGCGAAATACGCAGTATTTT.

This rearrangement joins TRBV6-5 to TRBJ1-1, with 8 nucleotides matching TRBD1. The CDR3 consists of 13 residues. Unmatched junction bases numbered 5, after V lost 6 bases and J lost 5 bases. Germline V lookup: CDR1 MNHEY, CDR2 SVGAGI. The CDR3 loop is CASRGQGGTEAFF. In nucleotides, the CDR3 is TGTGCCAGCAGAGGACAGGGAGGGACTGAAGCTTTCTTT.

The rearrangement uses TRBV6-5 and TRBJ1-4; 7 nucleotides line up with TRBD1. CDR3 length equals 15 residues. Germline CDR1 and CDR2: MNHEY and SVGAGI. V lost 6 bases to trimming and J lost 4 bases; unmatched junction nucleotides: 8. This CDR3 reads CASRGRQGFNEKLFF. CDR3 in DNA: TGTGCCAGCAGGGGGAGACAGGGATTTAATGAAAAACTGTTTTTT.

This clone was observed a handful of times. The V gene is TRBV5-1, the J gene TRBJ2-3, with 8 bases that match TRBD2. The CDR3 has 14 amino acids. The V segment lost 4 bases and the J segment 3 bases; nucleotides outside the gene matches: 4. Germline V gives CDR1 SGHRS, CDR2 YFSETQ. The CDR3 spells CASSAGGDTDTQYF. In DNA, the CDR3 is TGCGCCAGCAGCGCGGGGGGAGATACAGATACGCAGTATTTT.

This chain connects TRBV5-1 to TRBJ2-6; 9 nucleotides line up with TRBD1. The CDR3 runs 17 residues. V was clipped by 2 bases and J by 0 bases; unmatched bases: 3. Germline lookup yields CDR1 SGHRS and CDR2 YFSETQ. CDR3 sequence: CASSFRDRVSGANVLTF. CDR3 DNA sequence: TGCGCCAGCAGCTTCCGGGACAGGGTCTCTGGGGCCAACGTCCTGACTTTC.

CDR3 loop: CASSIEESTDTQYF. CDR3 DNA: TGTGCCAGTAGTATAGAGGAGAGCACAGATACGCAGTATTTT. This rearrangement joins TRBV19 to TRBJ2-3, with D unclear. V lost 0 bases, J lost 0 bases, and 4 bases lay in between. Germline loops: CDR1 LNHDA, CDR2 SQIVND (reference sequence). The CDR3 extends over 14 amino acids.

The rearrangement joins TRBV19 to TRBJ2-5, with 7 bases aligning to TRBD1. The CDR3 sequence is 13 residues long. V lost 6 bases, J lost 5 bases, and 6 bases stayed unmatched. Germline V gene lookup returns CDR1 LNHDA and CDR2 SQIVND (reference sequence). DNA of the CDR3: TGTGCCAGTAGCGGAGACAGGGCGGAGACCCAGTACTTC. Amino acid sequence: CASSGDRAETQYF. The whole variable domain, filled in from reference TRBV19 and TRBJ2-5, reads DGGITQSPKYLFRKEGQNVTLSCEQNLNHDAMYWYRQDPGQGLRLIYYSQIVNDFQKGDIAEGYSVSREKKESFPLTVTSAQKNPTAFYLCASSGDRAETQYFGPGTRLLVL.

This sequence joins TRBV24-1 and TRBJ2-6, with D possibly matching TRBD2 (5 bases). Germline V CDR1 and CDR2: KGHDR, SFDVKD. This CDR3 contains 16 residues. V was pared by 4 bases and J by 7 bases, with 16 bases between. CDR3 sequence reads: CATSDPDSPGANVLTF. CDR3 bases: TGTGCCACCAGTGACCCGGACTCCCCGGGAGCCAACGTCCTGACTTTC.

V gene TRBV28 combines with J gene TRBJ1-1, with D unclear. Germline CDR1 is MDHEN and CDR2 is SYDVKM. V was cut by 6 bases and J by 0 bases, with 8 bases left in between. The CDR3 sequence is 13 residues long. The CDR3 DNA sequence: TGTGCCAGCAGCTCCGGGGTGAACACTGAAGCTTTCTTT. Translation gives CASSSGVNTEAFF.

This clone was seen more than once but under ten times. The J gene is TRBJ1-1, the V gene TRBV7-2; no reliable D call. This CDR3 region has 13 residues. Trimming took off 8 bases at V and 0 bases at J, with 10 bases between the two ends. Looked up from germline, CDR1 is SGHTA and CDR2 is FQGNSA. CDR3 sequence (DNA): TGTGCCAGCGGGAGCTTCCTGAACACTGAAGCTTTCTTT. Its translation is CASGSFLNTEAFF.

The chain combines TRBV5-6 with TRBJ2-7; TRBD2 aligns across 13 bases. V lost 2 bases to trimming and J lost 3 bases; unmatched junction nucleotides: 11. The CDR3 totals 18 residues. The germline V gene encodes CDR1 SGHDT and CDR2 YYEEEE. The CDR3 DNA follows: TGTGCCAGCAGCTTCACTAGCGGGGGGGCGGTTGGTGTCTACGAGCAGTACGTC. It codes for CASSFTSGGAVGVYEQYV.

This clone has only a few counts. V gene TRBV7-9 combines with J gene TRBJ1-1; 7 positions agree with TRBD1. The V gene end was trimmed by 4 bases and the J gene end by 3 bases; junction bases not matched to a gene: 2. The CDR3 totals 13 residues. CDR1 is SEHNR, CDR2 FQNEAQ, per germline (reference sequence). The CDR3 loop is CASSSRGDTEAFF. CDR3 sequence (DNA): TGTGCCAGCAGCTCCAGGGGGGACACTGAAGCTTTCTTT.

The rearrangement links TRBV3-1 (or the pseudogene TRBV3-2) to TRBJ1-6, with D unclear. Trimming shortened V by 1 base and J by 6 bases, and 10 bases separated the two germline ends. The CDR3 is made up of 15 amino acids. Germline V lookup: CDR1 LGHDT, CDR2 YNNKEL (reference sequence). The CDR3, as DNA: TGTGCCAGCAGCCAAGGCCAGACGGGTAATTCACCCCTCCACTTT. Translation: CASSQGQTGNSPLHF.

The chain has TRBV7-3 and TRBJ2-5; TRBD2 matches at 9 bases. The length of the CDR3 is 16 residues. V lost 4 bases, J lost 5 bases, and 11 bases stayed unmatched. Germline V gene data show CDR1 as SGHTA and CDR2 as FQGTGA. The DNA of the CDR3 is TGTGCCAGCAGCTCCTCGGCTAGCGGGGCCGCCGAGACCCAGTACTTC. Protein product: CASSSSASGAAETQYF.

This chain uses TRBV18 with TRBJ1-6; D may be TRBD1 (6 bases). The germline gives CDR1 KGHSH, CDR2 LQKENI. V shed 5 bases and J shed 13 bases, with 15 bases lying between them. The CDR3 is 13 amino acids. Written as DNA, the CDR3 is TGTGCCAGCTCAGGGAGAACAACAGGGCCCCTCCACTTT. As protein: CASSGRTTGPLHF.

V and J are TRBV6-1 and TRBJ2-7, with D unresolved. The length of the CDR3 is 12 residues. Germline-derived CDR1 and CDR2 are MNHNS and SASEGT. Deletions cut 3 bases from V and 3 bases from J, with 6 bases between. Here the CDR3 DNA reads TGTGCCAGCAGTGACAGGCTCTACGAGCAGTACGTC. Translated: CASSDRLYEQYV.

This clone was recorded once. The chain has TRBV7-8 and TRBJ1-1, with a weak D call TRBD1 (5 bases). Germline CDR1 reads SGHVS; CDR2 reads FQNEAQ. Trimming stripped 6 bases from V and 1 base from J, with 12 bases between. This CDR3 contains 14 residues. CDR3 nucleotides: TGTGCCAGCAGAAAGGGGTTAGAGAACACTGAAGCTTTCTTT. Its translation: CASRKGLENTEAFF.

The gene calls are TRBV19 and TRBJ2-4, with 8 positions matching TRBD1. After removal of 5 bases from V and 8 bases from J, the junction contained 8 bases not matched to a gene. The CDR3 is 14 residues long. Germline assignment: CDR1 LNHDA and CDR2 SQIVND (reference sequence). The CDR3 DNA reads TGTGCCAGTAGTCTTGGACAGGGTCGGGACATTCAGTACTTC. It encodes CASSLGQGRDIQYF.

The table lists this clone with a few counts. CDR3 nucleotide sequence: TGTGCCTGGAGCCAATTGGAGACCCAGTACTTC. Its translation: CAWSQLETQYF. This chain uses TRBV30 with TRBJ2-5, with no clear D. In germline, CDR1 is GTSNPN, CDR2 SVGIG (reference sequence). Trimming removed 3 bases from V and 5 bases from J, with 7 bases in between. The CDR3 length is 11 residues.

The rearrangement uses TRBV5-6 and TRBJ2-5, with 8 bases that match TRBD2. Germline CDR1 reads SGHDT; CDR2 reads YYEEEE. With 0 bases clipped from V and 5 bases from J, the junction kept 6 bases outside the gene matches. The CDR3 spans 15 residues. The DNA of the CDR3 is TGTGCCAGCAGCTTGGTTAGGTTAGCGGGGGAGACCCAGTACTTC. Encoded protein: CASSLVRLAGETQYF.

In its sample, this clone was seen a few times. CDR3 protein: CASSLTGGNIQYF. CDR3 nucleotides: TGTGCCAGCAGTTTAACAGGGGGCAACATTCAGTACTTC. The rearrangement uses TRBV6-5 and TRBJ2-4, with 9 nucleotides matching TRBD1. The length of the CDR3 is 13 residues. Germline V gene lookup returns CDR1 MNHEY and CDR2 SVGAGI. Losses at the gene ends were 4 bases for V and 7 bases for J; bases not matched to a gene: 2.

V is TRBV24-1 and J is TRBJ1-5; no firm D call. V was shortened by 9 bases and J by 4 bases, with 12 bases between the two germline ends. Germline V gene sequence: CDR1 KGHDR, CDR2 SFDVKD. There are 13 residues in the CDR3. CDR3 coding DNA: TGTGCCACCCAGAGGGAAGGGAATCAGCCCCAGCATTTT. The encoded protein is CATQREGNQPQHF.

The rearrangement joins TRBV6-2 or TRBV6-3 to TRBJ2-2, with TRBD1 identical over 9 bases. The CDR3 covers 17 residues. Germline lookup yields CDR1 MNHEY and CDR2 SVGEGT. The trim removed 2 bases at V and 1 base at J, leaving 5 bases unmatched. The CDR3 DNA is TGTGCCAGCAGTTACGATGGGACAGGGTTGAACACCGGGGAGCTGTTTTTT. Amino acids: CASSYDGTGLNTGELFF.

The rearrangement uses TRBV7-2 and TRBJ2-7; D may be TRBD1 (5 bases). The CDR3 spans 13 residues. The germline V gene has CDR1 SGHTA and CDR2 FQGNSA. Trimming cost V 4 bases and J 2 bases, with 9 bases left between them. CDR3 DNA: TGTGCCAGCAGCTCCAGGGCCACCTACGAGCAGTACTTC. It specifies CASSSRATYEQYF.

V is TRBV7-2 and J is TRBJ2-1; D remains ambiguous. V gave up 2 bases and J gave up 7 bases, with 6 bases separating them. The germline gives CDR1 SGHTA, CDR2 FQGNSA. The CDR3 spans 12 residues. The CDR3 spells CASSLLLNEQFF. In nucleotides, the CDR3 is TGTGCCAGCAGCTTATTATTGAATGAGCAGTTCTTC.